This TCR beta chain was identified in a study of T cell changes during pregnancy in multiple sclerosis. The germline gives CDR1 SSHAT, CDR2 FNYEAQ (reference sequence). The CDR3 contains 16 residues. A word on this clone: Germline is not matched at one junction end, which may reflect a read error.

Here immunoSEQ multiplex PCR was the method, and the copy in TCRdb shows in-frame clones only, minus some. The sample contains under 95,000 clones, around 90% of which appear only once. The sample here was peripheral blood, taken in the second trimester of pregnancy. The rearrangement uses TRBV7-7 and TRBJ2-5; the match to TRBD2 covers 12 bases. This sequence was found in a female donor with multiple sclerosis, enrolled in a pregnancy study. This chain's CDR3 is CASSPRGLAGRETQYF. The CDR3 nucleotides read TGTGCTAGCAGCCCACGGGGACTAGCGGGTCGGGAGACCCAGTACTTC.